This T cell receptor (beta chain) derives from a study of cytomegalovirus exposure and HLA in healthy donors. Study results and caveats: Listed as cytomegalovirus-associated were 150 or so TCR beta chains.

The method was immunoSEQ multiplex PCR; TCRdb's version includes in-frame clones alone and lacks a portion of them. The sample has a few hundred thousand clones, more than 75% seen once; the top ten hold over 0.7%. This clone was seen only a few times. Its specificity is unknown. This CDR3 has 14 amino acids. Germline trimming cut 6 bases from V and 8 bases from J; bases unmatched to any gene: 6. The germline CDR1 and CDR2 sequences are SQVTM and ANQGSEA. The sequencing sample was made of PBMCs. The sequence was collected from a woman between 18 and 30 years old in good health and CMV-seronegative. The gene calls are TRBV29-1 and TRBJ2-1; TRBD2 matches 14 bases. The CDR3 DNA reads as TGCAGCGTAATAGGGACTAGCGGGAGTCATGAGCAGTTCTTC. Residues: CSVIGTSGSHEQFF.